This TCR beta chain was sequenced in a study of cytotoxic CD8 clonotypes in ibrutinib-treated CLL. Study at large: There were over nine relapsed/refractory patients and about 15 treatment-naive patients, and 17 were IGHV unmutated. Study-level results: Under treatment, the uncommon public clonotypes either contracted or remained stable.

Details on this clone: Its antigen remains unknown.

V was trimmed by 6 bases and J by 0 bases, leaving 6 bases between them. Germline CDR1 and CDR2: DFQATT and SNEGSKA (reference sequence). The CDR3 has 11 residues. Clones were read by immunoSEQ multiplex PCR, and TCRdb kept only the in-frame ones, dropping some. The profile covers hundreds of thousands of clones, with around four fifths appearing a single time and under 8.5% taken by the ten largest. The receptor comes from a human donor with chronic lymphocytic leukemia. The material was PBMCs, obtained before ibrutinib treatment. V and J are TRBV20-1 and TRBJ2-7, with a tentative D call TRBD1 (5 bases). CDR3 in amino acids: CSAGPSYEQYF. In DNA form, the CDR3 reads TGCAGTGCGGGGCCCTCCTACGAGCAGTACTTC.